What follows is one TCR beta chain and its context. The data originate from a study of T-cell memory formation after mild COVID-19. Germline-derived CDR1 and CDR2 are DFQATT and SNEGSKA (reference sequence). The ends were cut back, 0 bases at V and 3 bases at J, with 8 bases in the middle. The CDR3 is 14 residues long. Via MiXCR, TCRdb re-called the 5' RACE reads, giving one row per CDR3 protein. Of about 620,000 distinct CDR3 sequences in the sample, roughly 17% were seen once. The material sequenced was PBMCs or a T cell subset sorted from them (not recorded which). V gene TRBV20-1 combines with J gene TRBJ2-2; D is ambiguous. This TCR was sampled from an adult woman who had mild COVID-19 (a few samples of this study predate the infection). Cell type and time point are not known. CDR3 sequence reads: CSARDFRDTGELFF. The CDR3 DNA follows: TGCAGTGCTAGAGATTTTCGGGACACCGGGGAGCTGTTTTTT.